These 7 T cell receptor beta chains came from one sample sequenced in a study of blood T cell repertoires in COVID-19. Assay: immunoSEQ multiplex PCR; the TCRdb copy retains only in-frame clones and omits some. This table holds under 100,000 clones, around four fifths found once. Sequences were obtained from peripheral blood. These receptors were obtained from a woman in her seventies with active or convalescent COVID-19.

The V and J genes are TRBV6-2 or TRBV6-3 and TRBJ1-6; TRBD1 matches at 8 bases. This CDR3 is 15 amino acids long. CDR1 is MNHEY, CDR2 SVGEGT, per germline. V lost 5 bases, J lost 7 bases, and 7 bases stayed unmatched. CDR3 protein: CASSTHRTGNSPLHF. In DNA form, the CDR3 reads TGTGCCAGCAGTACGCATCGGACAGGGAATTCACCCCTCCACTTT.

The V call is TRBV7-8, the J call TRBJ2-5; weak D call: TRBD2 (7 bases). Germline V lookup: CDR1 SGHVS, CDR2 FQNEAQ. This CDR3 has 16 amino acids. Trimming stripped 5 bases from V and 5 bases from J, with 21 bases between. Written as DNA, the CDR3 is TGTGCCAGCAGCGTGGAGGCGGGGGCCTTCCGTGAGACCCAGTACTTC. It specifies CASSVEAGAFRETQYF.

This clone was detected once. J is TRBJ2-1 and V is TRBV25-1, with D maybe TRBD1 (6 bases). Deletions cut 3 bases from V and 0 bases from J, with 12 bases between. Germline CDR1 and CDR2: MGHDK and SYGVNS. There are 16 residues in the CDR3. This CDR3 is CASSELTGPSYNEQFF. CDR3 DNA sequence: TGTGCCAGCAGTGAGCTAACAGGGCCCTCCTACAATGAGCAGTTCTTC.

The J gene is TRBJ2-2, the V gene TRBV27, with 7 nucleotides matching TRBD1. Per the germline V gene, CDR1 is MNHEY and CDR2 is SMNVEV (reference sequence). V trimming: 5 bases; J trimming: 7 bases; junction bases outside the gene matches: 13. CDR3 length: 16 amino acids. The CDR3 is CASSPDLRGLHGELFF. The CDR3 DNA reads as TGTGCCAGCAGTCCCGATTTGAGGGGGCTTCACGGGGAGCTGTTTTTT.

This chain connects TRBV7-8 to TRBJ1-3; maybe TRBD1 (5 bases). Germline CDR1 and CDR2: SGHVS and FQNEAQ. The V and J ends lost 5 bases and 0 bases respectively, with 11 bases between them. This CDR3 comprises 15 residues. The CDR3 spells CASSQKGASGNTIYF. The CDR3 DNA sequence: TGTGCCAGCAGCCAAAAAGGGGCCTCTGGAAACACCATATATTTT.

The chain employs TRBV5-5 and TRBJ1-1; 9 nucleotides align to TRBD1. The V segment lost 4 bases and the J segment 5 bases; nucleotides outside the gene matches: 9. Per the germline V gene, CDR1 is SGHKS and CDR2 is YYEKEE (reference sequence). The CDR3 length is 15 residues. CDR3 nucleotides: TGTGCCAGCAGCCTTTTGACAGGGGGGCGAACTGAAGCTTTCTTT. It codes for CASSLLTGGRTEAFF.

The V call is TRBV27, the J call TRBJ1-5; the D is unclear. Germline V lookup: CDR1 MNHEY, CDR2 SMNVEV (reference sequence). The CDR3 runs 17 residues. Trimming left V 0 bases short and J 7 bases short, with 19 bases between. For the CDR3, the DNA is TGTGCCAGCAGTTTATCGTTCGAGGTCAGGAGGCCACAGCCCCAGCATTTT. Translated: CASSLSFEVRRPQPQHF.